One sample yielded the 8 T cell receptor beta chains listed below, sequenced in a study of CD8+ T cells in alopecia areata. TCR sequencing used cDNA made by reverse transcription of extracted RNA. Profiled with immunoSEQ multiplex PCR; TCRdb holds only in-frame clones, not every one. The repertoire holds 11,000 or so clones, with over 55% as singletons. Sampling of alopecia areata patients yielded lesional scalp punch biopsies as well as peripheral blood. The specimen was skin. These receptors were obtained from a human donor with alopecia areata.

This clone was recorded a few times. The rearrangement joins TRBV5-6 to TRBJ1-1; the D is unclear. This CDR3 region has 14 residues. V was cut by 1 base and J by 0 bases, with 7 bases left in between. Germline lookup yields CDR1 SGHDT and CDR2 YYEEEE. The CDR3 region has the DNA TGTGCCAGCAGCTTGTATCACATGAACACTGAAGCTTTCTTT. Its translation is CASSLYHMNTEAFF.

The chain uses TRBV29-1 and TRBJ2-1; D is perhaps TRBD2 (6 bases). The CDR3 loop spans 14 amino acids. CDR1 is SQVTM, CDR2 ANQGSEA, per germline. The V end lost 6 bases, the J end lost 0 bases, and 12 bases lay between the germline ends. CDR3 nucleotides: TGCAGCGTAGGAGGGACCCACTCCTACAATGAGCAGTTCTTC. Its protein is CSVGGTHSYNEQFF.

This rearrangement joins TRBV6-1 to TRBJ1-1, with D possibly matching TRBD1 (5 bases). The CDR3 consists of 13 residues. V lost 6 bases, J lost 3 bases, and 11 bases lay in between. Germline V gene data show CDR1 as MNHNS and CDR2 as SASEGT. In nucleotides, the CDR3 is TGTGCCAGCAGCTTCGACAGACACACTGAAGCTTTCTTT. This encodes CASSFDRHTEAFF.

This clone was counted only a few times. The V and J genes are TRBV2 and TRBJ2-1, with 8 positions matching TRBD2. The germline gives CDR1 SNHLY, CDR2 FYNNEI. The junction had 4 bases not matched to a gene; V was cut back by 5 bases and J by 7 bases. The CDR3 is made up of 13 amino acids. CDR3 DNA: TGTGCCAGCAGTCCTCCGGGAGGGAATGAGCAGTTCTTC. Translated, it gives CASSPPGGNEQFF.

This chain joins TRBV4-1 and TRBJ2-6; D gene unclear. The CDR3 runs to 16 residues. Trimming stripped 3 bases from V and 2 bases from J, with 11 bases between. The germline gives CDR1 MGHRA, CDR2 YSYEKL. As DNA, the CDR3 is TGCGCCAGCAGCCAGGATTACACCCCTGGGGCCAACGTCCTGACTTTC. This encodes CASSQDYTPGANVLTF.

The CDR3 region has the DNA TGTGCCAGCAGCAATGCGGCGGCTAGCTATGGCTACACCTTC. Residues: CASSNAAASYGYTF. This sequence joins TRBV21-1 and TRBJ1-2. TRBV21-1 is designated a pseudogene. The CDR3 is 14 amino acids.

This clone occurred a few times. At the DNA level, this CDR3 is encoded by other sequences in the same sample as well. The chain combines TRBV29-1 with TRBJ2-5; D is ambiguous. The germline V gene encodes CDR1 SQVTM and CDR2 ANQGSEA. The ends were cut back, 6 bases at V and 2 bases at J, with 10 bases in the middle. This CDR3 comprises 12 residues. The chain's CDR3 is CSVDRVQETQYF. CDR3 nucleotides: TGCAGCGTGGATAGGGTGCAAGAGACCCAGTACTTC.

The chain recombines TRBV2 with TRBJ2-5, with TRBD1 as a possible D gene (5 bases). Germline V CDR1 and CDR2: SNHLY, FYNNEI. V shed 6 bases and J shed 5 bases, with 16 bases lying between them. The CDR3 spans 14 residues. CDR3 amino acids: CASSHFSGLETQYF. CDR3 DNA sequence: TGTGCCAGCAGCCACTTTTCAGGGCTGGAGACCCAGTACTTC.